This T cell receptor beta chain was documented in a study of OX40 agonist ivuxolimab in advanced cancers. As for the study in general: The group had a mean age of around 60 years, ranged from roughly 23 to 90, and was just under 85% male. The study's findings and limits: No determination was made of the antigen specificity of the expanded peripheral T cells. Certain nonresponders likewise exhibited a low normalized T-cell clonal expansion.

The CDR3 is 15 residues long. Germline V gene sequence: CDR1 SGHTA, CDR2 FQGTGA. V dropped 3 bases and J dropped 0 bases, with 9 bases sitting between them. Patients were ruled out by autoimmune disease history or systemic immunosuppression. For this clone: Its antigen is still unknown.

The table came from immunoSEQ multiplex PCR; TCRdb's copy has only in-frame clones and leaves some out. Here the sample spans approximately 90,000 clones, around 85% being singletons. This TCR was sampled from an adult with an advanced solid tumor such as melanoma, head and neck, liver or kidney cancer. The material sequenced was CD4+ or CD8+ T cells sorted from blood, taken in a trial of the OX40 agonist ivuxolimab. This chain uses TRBV7-3 with TRBJ2-1; no clear D gene. CDR3 coding DNA: TGTGCCAGCAGCTTCGACTCGAACTCCTACAATGAGCAGTTCTTC. Protein: CASSFDSNSYNEQFF.